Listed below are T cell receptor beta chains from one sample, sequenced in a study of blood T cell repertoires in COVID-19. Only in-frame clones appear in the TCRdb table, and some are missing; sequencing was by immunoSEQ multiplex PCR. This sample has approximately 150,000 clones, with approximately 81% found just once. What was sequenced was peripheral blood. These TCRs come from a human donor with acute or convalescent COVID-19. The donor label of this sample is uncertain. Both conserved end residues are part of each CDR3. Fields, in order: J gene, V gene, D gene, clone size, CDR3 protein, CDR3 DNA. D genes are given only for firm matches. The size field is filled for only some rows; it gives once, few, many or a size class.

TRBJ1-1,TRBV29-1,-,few,CSVGGQLNTEAFF,TGCAGCGTTGGCGGACAGTTGAACACTGAAGCTTTCTTT
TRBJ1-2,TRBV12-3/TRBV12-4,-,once,CASSPNGDGYTF,TGTGCCAGCAGCCCTAACGGGGATGGCTACACCTTC
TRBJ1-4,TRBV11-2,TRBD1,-,CASSSGYRGEKLFF,TGTGCCAGCAGCTCGGGATACAGGGGGGAAAAACTGTTTTTT
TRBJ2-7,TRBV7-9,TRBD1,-,CASSRQGPGYEQYF,TGTGCCAGCAGCCGACAGGGTCCAGGGTACGAGCAGTACTTC
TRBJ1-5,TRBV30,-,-,CAWSTAPQGNQPQHF,TGTGCCTGGAGTACTGCTCCCCAGGGTAATCAGCCCCAGCATTTT
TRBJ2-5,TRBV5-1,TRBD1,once,CASRPGTGSETQYF,TGCGCCAGCAGACCCGGGACAGGGTCAGAGACCCAGTACTTC
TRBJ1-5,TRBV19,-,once,CASNPDNGEWQPQHF,TGTGCCAGTAATCCGGACAACGGAGAGTGGCAGCCCCAGCATTTT
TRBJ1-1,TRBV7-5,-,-,CARSPLGGKAEAFF,TGTGCCAGAAGCCCTCTCGGGGGGAAGGCTGAAGCTTTCTTT
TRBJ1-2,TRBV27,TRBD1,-,CASSIGQGNGYTF,TGTGCCAGCAGCATTGGACAGGGGAATGGCTACACCTTC
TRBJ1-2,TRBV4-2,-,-,CASSQGGEGSRYGYTF,TGTGCCAGCAGCCAAGGGGGGGAGGGATCTAGGTATGGCTACACCTTC
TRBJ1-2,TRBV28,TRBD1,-,CASRMQGAHYGYTF,TGTGCCAGCAGGATGCAGGGGGCGCACTATGGCTACACCTTC
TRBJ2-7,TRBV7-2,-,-,CASSSHLGGEQYF,TGTGCCAGCAGCTCGCACTTGGGGGGCGAGCAGTACTTC
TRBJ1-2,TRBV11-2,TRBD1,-,CASRETGGNYGYTF,TGTGCCAGCAGGGAGACAGGGGGAAACTATGGCTACACCTTC
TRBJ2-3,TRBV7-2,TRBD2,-,CASSFTWAGGSSADTQYF,TGTGCCAGCAGCTTTACGTGGGCGGGAGGGTCTAGCGCAGATACGCAGTATTTT
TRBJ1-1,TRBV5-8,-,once,CASSFPNTEAFF,TGTGCCAGCAGCTTCCCAAACACTGAAGCTTTCTTT
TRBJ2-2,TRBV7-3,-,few,CASSFSGGNTGELFF,TGTGCCAGCAGCTTTAGTGGAGGGAACACCGGGGAGCTGTTTTTT
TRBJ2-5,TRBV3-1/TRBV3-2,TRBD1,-,CASSQGQGQETQYF,TGTGCCAGCAGCCAGGGACAGGGACAAGAGACCCAGTACTTC
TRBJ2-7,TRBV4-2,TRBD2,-,CASSQVALGGSTPNYEQYF,TGTGCCAGCAGCCAAGTTGCTTTGGGGGGGTCTACACCTAACTACGAGCAGTACTTC
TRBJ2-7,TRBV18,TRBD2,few,CASSPPGGVYEQYF,TGTGCCAGCTCACCACCGGGAGGGGTCTACGAGCAGTACTTC
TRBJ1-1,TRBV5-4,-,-,CASSLDRAGSEAFF,TGTGCCAGCAGCTTGGACAGGGCAGGGAGTGAAGCTTTCTTT
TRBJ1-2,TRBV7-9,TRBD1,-,CASSYWTGGNYGYTF,TGTGCCAGCAGCTACTGGACAGGGGGCAACTATGGCTACACCTTC
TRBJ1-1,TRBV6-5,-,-,CASSYGRYTEAFF,TGTGCCAGCAGTTACGGGAGGTACACTGAAGCTTTCTTT
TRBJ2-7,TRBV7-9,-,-,CASSSLTIYEQYF,TGTGCCAGCAGCTCCTTAACTATCTACGAGCAGTACTTC
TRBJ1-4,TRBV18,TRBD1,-,CASSPQRTGVNEKLFF,TGTGCCAGCTCACCCCAGAGGACAGGGGTAAATGAAAAACTGTTTTTT
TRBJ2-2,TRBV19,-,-,CASSPRSGVNTGELFF,TGTGCCAGTAGTCCCCGGTCAGGGGTCAACACCGGGGAGCTGTTTTTT
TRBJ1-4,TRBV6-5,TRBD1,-,CASNKGQGAFEKLFF,TGTGCCAGCAACAAAGGACAGGGGGCGTTTGAAAAACTGTTTTTT
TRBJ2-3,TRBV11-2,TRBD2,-,CASSVLAGGTDTQYF,TGTGCCAGCAGTGTCCTAGCGGGCGGCACAGATACGCAGTATTTT
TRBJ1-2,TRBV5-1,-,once,CASSSGVTDLYGYTF,TGCGCCAGCAGCTCGGGGGTGACAGATTTATATGGCTACACCTTC
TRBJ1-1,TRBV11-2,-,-,CASSSIFRGAEAFF,TGTGCCAGCAGCTCTATCTTTCGGGGAGCTGAAGCTTTCTTT
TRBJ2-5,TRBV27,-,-,CASSLWGRAQETQYF,TGTGCCAGCAGTTTATGGGGCAGGGCCCAAGAGACCCAGTACTTC
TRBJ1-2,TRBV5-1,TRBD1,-,CASSREGTGLGYGYTF,TGCGCCAGCAGCCGGGAGGGGACAGGGCTAGGCTATGGCTACACCTTC
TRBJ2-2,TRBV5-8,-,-,CAGSFSTHRELYTGELFF,TGTGCCGGCAGCTTTTCTACGCACAGGGAATTGTACACCGGGGAGCTGTTTTTT
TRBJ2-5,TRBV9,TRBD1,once,CASSPAGTARETQYF,TGTGCCAGCAGCCCCGCCGGGACAGCTAGGGAGACCCAGTACTTC
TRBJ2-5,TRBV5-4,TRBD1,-,CASSLSGGGETQYF,TGTGCCAGCAGCTTGTCAGGGGGCGGAGAGACCCAGTACTTC
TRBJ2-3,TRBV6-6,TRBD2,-,CASSPRTSGGDHGTQYF,TGTGCCAGCAGTCCCCGGACTAGCGGGGGAGACCACGGTACGCAGTATTTT
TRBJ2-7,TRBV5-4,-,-,CASTGDSGLSYEQYF,TGTGCCAGCACGGGAGACAGTGGGCTATCCTACGAGCAGTACTTC
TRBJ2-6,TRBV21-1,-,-,CANSTGSSSGANVLTF,TGTGCCAATTCCACAGGGTCAAGCTCTGGGGCCAACGTCCTGACTTTC
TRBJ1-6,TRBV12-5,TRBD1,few,CASGLDGQGWSPLHF,TGTGCTAGTGGTTTGGATGGACAGGGTTGGTCACCCCTCCACTTT
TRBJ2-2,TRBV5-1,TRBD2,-,CASSLLAGLSGELFF,TGCGCCAGCAGCTTACTAGCGGGGCTTAGCGGGGAGCTGTTTTTT
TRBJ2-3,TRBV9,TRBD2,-,CASTLSGGTTIPDTQYF,TGTGCCAGCACCCTTAGCGGGGGGACTACAATACCAGATACGCAGTATTTT